This TCR beta chain was captured by sequencing in a study of identifying expanded T cells in peripheral blood (dated by TCRdb to between 2019 and 2020). Regarding the study in general: Technical replicates were generated by sequencing separate aliquots of the same genomic DNA pool, and four replicates were compared pairwise.

Counted from cysteine to phenylalanine, this CDR3 has 14 amino acids. The only DNA kept is the CDR3, 42 bases in frame from the first base. The germline V gene (reference sequence) specifies SEHNR as CDR1 and FQNEAQ as CDR2. V and J lose 1 base and 4 bases, and a span of 10 bases separates them. Findings and caveats that apply to the study as a whole: Variance in clone template counts between approximately two-week samples significantly increased with total template count across all healthy donors. The beta-binomial model significantly reduced the number of clones called differentially abundant and the false-positive rate across all healthy-donor time intervals. The authors expected biological variance in healthy repertoires might increase further over much longer intervals such as months to years. The binomial model flagged 0.9 to 1.5 differentially abundant clones between technical replicates, compared with approximately 15 over approximately 2 weeks and 19 to 20 over around four weeks.

In this sample, this clone turned up once. The specificity of this receptor is unknown. Base qualities are not provided; no much larger clone lies one nucleotide away. TCRbeta CDR3 regions were profiled by bias-controlled multiplex PCR amplification of genomic DNA with the immunoSEQ Assay. The source study handled its data this way. The absolute abundance of each unique TCRbeta CDR3 region was quantified after sequences were collapsed and filtered. Differential abundance was assessed using a binomial (Fisher-equivalent) model and a beta-binomial model in which time-dependent variance fitted from healthy donors was added. Clones with fewer than 5 combined templates were excluded, and clones with Benjamini-Hochberg FDR below 0.01 were called differentially abundant. In the beta-binomial model, variance was expressed as a function of the total template count across the two samples, in the form v = (b*log(k)+a)^2. TCRdb took this table from immuneACCESS and kept in-frame rearrangements with V and J called. Such tables lack part of the clones; where checked against another copy, unresolved V genes explain under half of the gap, and the rest is unexplained. V and J calls and clone size come straight from that table; D and trimming were deduced from the DNA. This sample is represented by more than 70,000 clones; around 86% of them were singletons. The ten largest make up 5.6% of the sample.

No immune events such as infections were documented for the healthy donors during the collection period. To calibrate time-dependent variance in a beta-binomial model of T-cell clone differential abundance, blood repertoires from healthy donors were used as a training cohort. The training cohort was composed of roughly ten healthy donors, 3 female and 7 male. On average the donors were about 40 years old, and their ages spanned about 25 to 64 years. Whole blood was collected from each healthy donor at three time points spaced 2 to 3 weeks apart and obtained from a commercial supplier. For immunosequencing, genomic DNA was extracted from unsorted whole blood.

Sequencing was done on a sample of blood. This clonotype originated in a person between 18 and 75 years old in good health. The chain is assembled from TRBV7-9 and TRBJ1-2, with a weak D call of TRBD1 (6 bases match). The sequenced DNA: TGTGCCAGCAGCTTAGTAACAGGGAGCTATGGCTACACCTTC. It encodes CASSLVTGSYGYTF.